These 2 T cell receptor beta chains were sequenced from one sample in a study of T-cell memory formation after mild COVID-19. TCRdb re-analysed the 5' RACE reads in MiXCR, keeping a single row per CDR3 protein. The profile shows about 350,000 distinct CDR3 sequences, around 28% of them singletons. Sample: PBMCs or a T cell subset sorted from them (not recorded which). The receptors stem from an adult woman who had mild COVID-19 (a few samples of this study predate the infection). Cell type and time point are not known.

This clonotype was observed a single time. This rearrangement joins TRBV7-2 to TRBJ2-3; D is unresolved. Trimming took 1 base from V and 2 from J, leaving 13 bases between them. Looked up from germline, CDR1 is SGHTA and CDR2 is FQGNSA. The CDR3 has 16 residues. CDR3 coding DNA: TGTGCCAGCAGCTTAGTGTCAGGTCCTACCACAGATACGCAGTATTTT. Encoded protein: CASSLVSGPTTDTQYF.

This clonotype came up a few times. The rearrangement uses TRBV7-2 and TRBJ2-5; 13 nucleotides agree with TRBD2. After removal of 2 bases from V and 4 bases from J, the junction contained 4 bases not matched to a gene. The CDR3 is 16 amino acids. Germline CDR1 and CDR2: SGHTA and FQGNSA. The CDR3 nucleotides are TGTGCCAGCAGCTTAACTAGCGGGAGGGCCCCAGAGACCCAGTACTTC. Protein product: CASSLTSGRAPETQYF. Based on the CDR3 plus reference TRBV7-2 and TRBJ2-5, the full variable domain is GAGVSQSPSNKVTEKGKDVELRCDPISGHTALYWYRQSLGQGLEFLIYFQGNSAPDKSGLPSDRFSAERTGGSVSTLTIQRTQQEDSAVYLCASSLTSGRAPETQYFGPGTRLLVL.